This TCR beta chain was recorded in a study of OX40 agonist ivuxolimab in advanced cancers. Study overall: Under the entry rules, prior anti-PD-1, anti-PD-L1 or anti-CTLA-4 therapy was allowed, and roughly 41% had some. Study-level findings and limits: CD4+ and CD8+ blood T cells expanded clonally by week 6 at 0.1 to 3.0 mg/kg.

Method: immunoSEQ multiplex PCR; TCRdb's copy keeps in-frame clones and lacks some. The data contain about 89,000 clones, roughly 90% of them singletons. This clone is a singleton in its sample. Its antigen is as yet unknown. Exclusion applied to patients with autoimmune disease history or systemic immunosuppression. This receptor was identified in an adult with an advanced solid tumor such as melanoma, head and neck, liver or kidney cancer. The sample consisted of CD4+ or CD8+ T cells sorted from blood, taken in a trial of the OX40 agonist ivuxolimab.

The CDR3 here is CASSLNSATDTQYF. CDR3 DNA: TGCGCCAGCAGCTTGAATAGCGCCACTGATACGCAGTATTTT. The J gene is TRBJ2-3, the V gene TRBV5-1; D may be TRBD2 (5 bases). The CDR3 extends over 14 amino acids. V was pared by 1 base and J by 6 bases, with 12 bases between. CDR1 SGHRS and CDR2 YFSETQ come from the germline V gene.